This TCR beta chain was identified in a study of cytomegalovirus exposure and HLA in healthy donors. The PCR had 60 Vbeta and 13 Jbeta primers. Produced via immunoSEQ multiplex PCR; TCRdb's table is partial and in-frame only. The table has some 120,000 clones, over 8% seen once; the top ten hold 2.5% to 3.5%. This clone occurred a few times. The CDR3 spans 13 residues. CDR1 and CDR2 from the germline V gene are GTSNPN and SVGIG (reference sequence). V was shortened by 8 bases and J by 7 bases, with 17 bases between the two germline ends. The sequencing sample was made of PBMCs. The chain recombines TRBV30 with TRBJ2-2, with D perhaps TRBD1 (5 bases). The TCR originated in a man aged 30-40 years in good health and CMV-seronegative. This CDR3 is CARNVGEGGELFF. CDR3 coding DNA: TGTGCCCGGAACGTAGGGGAAGGCGGGGAGCTGTTTTTT.